The 19 T cell receptor beta chains given below trace back to one sample, sequenced in a study of blood T cell repertoires in COVID-19. Assay: immunoSEQ multiplex PCR; the TCRdb copy retains only in-frame clones and omits some. The data contain fewer than 50,000 clones, 88% of them singletons. Input material: peripheral blood. Source of these receptors: a man in his 70s with active COVID-19.

This clone was seen just once. V usage is TRBV29-1 and J usage is TRBJ2-3, with TRBD2 matching 9 bases. Looked up from germline, CDR1 is SQVTM and CDR2 is ANQGSEA. This CDR3 region has 14 residues. With V trimmed by 4 bases and J by 4 bases, 6 bases remained unmatched. Written as DNA, the CDR3 is TGCAGCGTTGTTGGTAGCGGGAGCTCAGATACGCAGTATTTT. Protein product: CSVVGSGSSDTQYF.

The gene calls are TRBV5-5 and TRBJ1-1, with D uncertain. Trimming left V 2 bases short and J 1 base short, with 6 bases between. From germline, CDR1 is SGHKS and CDR2 YYEKEE (reference sequence). CDR3 length equals 13 residues. The CDR3 reads CASSLTGNTEAFF. Written as DNA, the CDR3 is TGTGCCAGCAGCTTAACTGGGAACACTGAAGCTTTCTTT.

The V and J genes are TRBV12-3 or TRBV12-4 and TRBJ2-1, with 7 bases that match TRBD1. The CDR3 covers 13 residues. The trim removed 6 bases at V and 6 bases at J, leaving 5 bases unmatched. The CDR3 sequence is CASSRGQLNEQFF. CDR3 nucleotide sequence: TGTGCCAGCAGCCGGGGACAGCTCAATGAGCAGTTCTTC.

The chain carries TRBV4-1 and TRBJ2-4, with D possibly matching TRBD2 (6 bases). The CDR3 is 13 residues long. Germline lookup yields CDR1 MGHRA and CDR2 YSYEKL. V lost 4 bases, J lost 7 bases, and 11 bases lay in between. Here the CDR3 DNA reads TGCGCCAGCAGCCCCCCCGCGGGGAACATTCAGTACTTC. Translated: CASSPPAGNIQYF.

The V gene is TRBV27, the J gene TRBJ1-3, with 7 positions matching TRBD1. The CDR3 totals 14 residues. With 4 bases clipped from V and 2 bases from J, the junction kept 2 bases outside the gene matches. The germline gives CDR1 MNHEY, CDR2 SMNVEV (reference sequence). CDR3 sequence reads: CASSSDRAGNTIYF. The CDR3 DNA sequence: TGTGCCAGCAGTTCCGACAGGGCTGGAAACACCATATATTTT.

The chain employs TRBV5-1 and TRBJ2-7, with 8 bases aligning to TRBD1. This CDR3 is built from 16 residues. CDR1 is SGHRS and CDR2 is YFSETQ in the germline V gene. Trimming removed 0 bases from V and 3 bases from J; junction bases left unmatched: 8. The CDR3 here is CASSLAGTGRGYEQYF. The CDR3 nucleotides read TGCGCCAGCAGCTTGGCCGGGACAGGTAGGGGCTACGAGCAGTACTTC.

This chain uses TRBV19 with TRBJ2-5; 8 nucleotides line up with TRBD1. The CDR3 extends over 14 amino acids. Germline V gives CDR1 LNHDA, CDR2 SQIVND (reference sequence). J gave up 1 base and V 4 bases, and 2 bases lay outside the gene matches. The CDR3 sequence: CASSKTGVQETQYF. The CDR3 nucleotides are TGTGCCAGTAGTAAGACAGGGGTCCAAGAGACCCAGTACTTC.

This clone has a single count. The chain couples TRBV24-1 to TRBJ2-1; 13 positions agree with TRBD2. Losses at the gene ends were 7 bases for V and 7 bases for J; bases not matched to a gene: 6. The CDR3 extends over 15 amino acids. Germline V gene sequence: CDR1 KGHDR, CDR2 SFDVKD. The CDR3 loop is CATRGTSGNPNEQFF. The CDR3 DNA reads as TGTGCCACCAGGGGGACTAGCGGGAATCCTAATGAGCAGTTCTTC.

The chain combines TRBV30 with TRBJ2-1; TRBD1 is a possible D gene (5 bases). From germline, CDR1 is GTSNPN and CDR2 SVGIG (reference sequence). This CDR3 region has 11 residues. V lost 5 bases and J lost 3, with 5 bases in between. This chain's CDR3 is CAWGHYNEQFF. CDR3 in DNA: TGTGCCTGGGGACACTACAATGAGCAGTTCTTC.

The rearrangement uses TRBV4-1 and TRBJ2-2, with TRBD1 matching 11 bases. J was trimmed by 6 bases and V by 4 bases; bases with no gene match: 7. Germline V gene data show CDR1 as MGHRA and CDR2 as YSYEKL. This CDR3 is built from 16 residues. CDR3 residues: CASSRLLDRGPGELFF. The DNA for the CDR3 is TGCGCCAGCAGCCGGCTCCTGGACAGGGGGCCCGGGGAGCTGTTTTTT.

The chain employs TRBV7-6 and TRBJ2-7; 8 nucleotides agree with TRBD1. This CDR3 is built from 15 residues. The V gene's germline CDR1 is SGHVS and CDR2 FNYEAQ. With 5 bases clipped from V and 3 bases from J, the junction kept 9 bases outside the gene matches. CDR3 nucleotide sequence: TGTGCCAGCAGCCAACGGCCAGGGGGCGACTACGAGCAGTACTTC. This encodes CASSQRPGGDYEQYF.

This sequence joins TRBV28 and TRBJ2-2, with TRBD2 identical over 8 bases. The CDR3 has 15 residues. From germline, CDR1 is MDHEN and CDR2 SYDVKM. The CDR3 reads CATQGGGTGTGELFF. The DNA for the CDR3 is TGTGCGACCCAGGGCGGGGGGACGGGCACCGGGGAGCTGTTTTTT.

The chain uses TRBV7-6 and TRBJ2-1, with TRBD1 as a possible D gene (5 bases). Per germline, CDR1 SGHVS and CDR2 FNYEAQ. The CDR3 spans 15 residues. The V gene lost 1 base and the J gene lost 2 bases, with 9 bases spanning the gap. The CDR3 region is CASSLVAGPYNEQFF. The CDR3 bases are TGTGCCAGCAGCTTAGTGGCAGGGCCCTACAATGAGCAGTTCTTC.

The chain couples TRBV18 to TRBJ2-1, with TRBD2 identical over 13 bases. Germline assignment: CDR1 KGHSH and CDR2 LQKENI. Losses at the gene ends were 3 bases for V and 6 bases for J; bases not matched to a gene: 2. The CDR3 consists of 15 residues. CDR3 residues: CASSPRTSGGNEQFF. CDR3 in DNA: TGTGCCAGCTCACCGAGGACTAGCGGGGGCAATGAGCAGTTCTTC.

This chain uses TRBV6-5 with TRBJ1-6; D is unclear. The length of the CDR3 is 15 residues. Deletions cut 5 bases from V and 10 bases from J, with 18 bases between. Germline CDR1 reads MNHEY; CDR2 reads SVGAGI. The CDR3, as DNA: TGTGCCAGCAGTCCCGGGCGGGATTTGGGGTCACCCCTCCACTTT. This translates into CASSPGRDLGSPLHF.

The CDR3 bases are TGTGCCAGCTCAGAGGGACTAGCGGTGACCTACGAGCAGTACTTC. Protein: CASSEGLAVTYEQYF. The chain carries TRBV18 and TRBJ2-7; 11 nucleotides match TRBD2. Losses at the gene ends were 5 bases for V and 2 bases for J; bases not matched to a gene: 5. The V gene's germline CDR1 is KGHSH and CDR2 LQKENI. This CDR3 has 15 residues. The whole variable domain, filled in from reference TRBV18 and TRBJ2-7, reads NAGVMQNPRHLVRRRGQEARLRCSPMKGHSHVYWYRQLPEEGLKFMVYLQKENIIDESGMPKERFSAEFPKEGPSILRIQQVVRGDSAAYFCASSEGLAVTYEQYFGPGTRLTVT.

This clone was found a few times. The V call is TRBV28, the J call TRBJ2-7; 12 nucleotides align to TRBD1. Germline trimming cut 1 base from V and 6 bases from J; bases unmatched to any gene: 10. The V gene's germline CDR1 is MDHEN and CDR2 SYDVKM. The CDR3 consists of 17 residues. The CDR3 DNA sequence: TGTGCCAGCAGTTTATATGGCCGGGGGACAGGGGGCGTCGAGCAGTACTTC. Amino acid sequence: CASSLYGRGTGGVEQYF. Full variable domain (rest looked up from reference TRBV28 and TRBJ2-7): DVKVTQSSRYLVKRTGEKVFLECVQDMDHENMFWYRQDPGLGLRLIYFSYDVKMKEKGDIPEGYSVSREKKERFSLILESASTNQTSMYLCASSLYGRGTGGVEQYFGPGTRLTVT.

The rearrangement links TRBV19 to TRBJ1-2, with 7 bases fitting TRBD1. The CDR3 loop spans 18 amino acids. Germline V lookup: CDR1 LNHDA, CDR2 SQIVND (reference sequence). J lost 4 bases, V lost 1 base, and 15 bases had no gene match. DNA of the CDR3: TGTGCCAGTAGTATAGTGTCGGCAGGGGGGCGAGGAATCTATGGCTACACCTTC. As protein: CASSIVSAGGRGIYGYTF.

This chain joins TRBV9 and TRBJ2-7; TRBD2 is a possible D gene (5 bases). The CDR3 covers 14 residues. Trimming removed 0 bases at V and 6 bases at J, with 13 bases between. Germline CDR1 is SGDLS and CDR2 is YYNGEE. The CDR3 DNA reads as TGTGCCAGCAGCGTAGCCGCTAGCACTGGCGAGCAGTACTTC. Translation: CASSVAASTGEQYF.